Here is one TCR beta chain with its context. Its antigen remains unidentified. Per-nucleotide qualities are absent, and no much larger clonotype sits a single base away. To prepare the library, the immunoSEQ multiplex PCR assay was applied. In the paper's pipeline: To diagnose cytomegalovirus status from the catalog of TCR beta chain sequences, a statistical classification framework was built. Sourced from immuneACCESS, this table was stored by TCRdb with only in-frame sequences that have V and J called. A share of the clones is absent; for the studies checked, an unresolved V gene accounts for under half, and the remainder has no known explanation. That table is the source of V, J and clone size, and D and trimming were worked out from the DNA. The sample contains approximately 180,000 clones, about nine tenths of them found a single time. The ten largest clones take up 2% to 3% of the sample. The sample belongs to a study of cytomegalovirus exposure and HLA in healthy donors (dated by TCRdb to the late 2010s). Context from the whole study: According to a later analysis, one platform produced both the 100 to 150 validation repertoires and the 730 or so repertoires of the first cohort. The study aimed to test whether cataloging public T cell receptors could reveal signatures of past pathogen exposure. Along with the approximately 650-subject first cohort, a separate validation cohort of roughly 110 different subjects was used. High-throughput TCR immunosequencing, statistical association of individual TCRs with disease status, and machine learning were combined to predict cytomegalovirus infection status. Overall study outcomes, separate from this receptor: The authors suggested that the approach could potentially be extended to other disease states and immunological phenotypes. The study gave a list of under 200 TCR beta chains associated with cytomegalovirus. Most TCR sequences were seen in very few donors, while some public TCRs were found in many individuals. In vitro tests confirmed that three of the cytomegalovirus-associated TCR beta chains recognize cytomegalovirus antigens. The validation cohort had no HLA typing available for a later analysis, so co-occurrence within that cohort was assessed over all 110 or so repertoires. Cytomegalovirus status was reported to be diagnosed by the classifier with high specificity and sensitivity in both the original and validation cohorts. In a later analysis, TCRs clustered in the first cohort were found to also tend to co-occur in the 130 or so validation repertoires, with 90% to 95% of cluster scores above 0.

Separate from the approximately 700-subject first cohort, the validation cohort of 95 to 150 subjects was the group to which the donors belonged. The CDR3 goes from the cysteine to the phenylalanine over 12 residues. Solely the CDR3 DNA is kept, with 36 bases framed from the first base. Cut back by 4 bases and 6 bases, the V and J ends lie 11 bases apart. From a lookup of the germline V gene, CDR1 and CDR2 are SGHRS and YFSETQ. Sequencing input: PBMCs. The chain employs TRBV5-1 and TRBJ2-7, with no reliable assignment of the D segment. The sequence derives from a man younger than 30 in good health and CMV-seropositive. CDR3 sequence: CASSPRVPEQYF. Read as DNA, the sequence is TGCGCCAGCAGCCCCCGAGTACCCGAGCAGTACTTC.